This record looks at one T cell receptor beta chain sequence and its context. Its specificity is not known. The entry originates in a study of blood T cells in healthy people across ages. Findings of the study overall: PBMCs went unsorted, and a conclusive naive versus antigen-experienced comparison was therefore prevented.

The length of the CDR3 is 15 residues. V was cut by 7 bases and J by 2 bases, with 14 bases left in between. Together with a sample-barcoded 5' primer, a J-beta primer mix was included in a second PCR lasting about 7 to 12 cycles. With 12 random nucleotides, a template-switch adaptor tagged each individual cDNA molecule. Each CDR3 protein is one row after TCRdb ran MiXCR on the 5' RACE reads. The table includes around 1.5 million distinct CDR3 sequences, roughly 60% detected once. The sequence came from a man aged 18 to 29 in good health. The chain joins TRBV12-3 or TRBV12-4 to TRBJ2-2; possible D gene TRBD1, 6 bases. Sequencing was performed on blood. The CDR3 DNA reads as TGTGCCAGCACCTGGGGGACACCAAACACCGGGGAGCTGTTTTTT. It yields the protein CASTWGTPNTGELFF.